This T cell receptor (beta chain) was profiled in a study of Ad26.COV2.S vaccination and SARS-CoV-2 variants. About the research overall: Sample donor was a member of the COV1001 Ad26.COV2.S trial arm.

Profiling relied on immunoSEQ multiplex PCR, and the TCRdb table lists in-frame clones only, not all of them. The top ten clones hold around 1.5% of a sample with fewer than 900,000 clones, around 90% of them seen once. Regarding treatment: around 19 received Ad26.COV2.S at low or high dose, single or two shots; 5 received placebo; per-sample allocation not given. The samples were gathered on day 63 after the first injection of vaccine or placebo. The count of this clone is one. The sequencing used peripheral blood, collected in a trial of Ad26.COV2.S vaccine versus placebo. This receptor was taken from a person between 18 and 65 years old who received the Ad26.COV2.S COVID-19 vaccine or a placebo.

The CDR3 is CASSPDRVAYEQYF. The CDR3 DNA sequence: TGTGCCAGCAGCCCGGACAGGGTAGCTTACGAGCAGTACTTC. This chain connects TRBV7-9 to TRBJ2-7; 8 bases agree with TRBD1. CDR1 and CDR2 (germline): SEHNR, FQNEAQ (reference sequence). The V segment lost 5 bases and the J segment 4 bases; nucleotides outside the gene matches: 7. The CDR3 runs to 14 residues.